These T cell receptor beta chains were read from a single sample in a study of yellow fever vaccine responses in identical twins. From the RT-PCR reads, TCRdb called clonotypes with MiXCR, one entry per CDR3 protein. This repertoire shows roughly 14,000 distinct CDR3 sequences, around 85% found once; its top ten account for about 0.7%. The specimen was T cells from blood (PBMCs), unsorted or a sorted subset (not recorded which), collected before or after yellow fever vaccination (not recorded which). These receptors originate from a woman aged 18-30 years who received the yellow fever vaccine. Each CDR3 is given with its conserved first and last residue. A D gene is named only where the DNA matches it firmly. Part of the rows lack a size; the others show once, few, many or a class for expanded clones.

CDR3 | DNA | V | D | J | size
CATSGTGTPTDEQFF | TGTGCCACCAGTGGGACAGGGACCCCTACGGATGAGCAGTTCTTC | TRBV24-1 | TRBD1 | TRBJ2-1 | NA
CASSESGSNYGYTF | TGTGCCAGCAGTGAATCGGGGTCCAACTATGGCTACACCTTC | TRBV25-1 | NA | TRBJ1-2 | few
CSQTPVADDTYEQYF | TGCAGCCAAACTCCGGTAGCGGATGATACCTACGAGCAGTACTTC | TRBV29-1 | NA | TRBJ2-7 | NA
CASSLDGRGINEQYF | TGTGCCAGCAGCTTAGATGGCCGGGGGATTAACGAGCAGTACTTC | TRBV11-3 | NA | TRBJ2-7 | NA
CASSVVSTGSYNEQFF | TGTGCCAGCAGCGTAGTGAGCACAGGGAGCTACAATGAGCAGTTCTTC | TRBV9 | NA | TRBJ2-1 | NA
CASSLRRIQETQYF | TGTGCCAGCAGCTTAAGACGGATCCAAGAGACCCAGTACTTC | TRBV13 | NA | TRBJ2-5 | NA
CASSEAGRSTEAFF | TGTGCCAGCAGTGAAGCGGGGCGTAGCACTGAAGCTTTCTTT | TRBV2 | NA | TRBJ1-1 | medium-sized
CSARWLAGINEQFF | TGCAGTGCTAGGTGGCTAGCGGGGATAAATGAGCAGTTCTTC | TRBV20-1 | TRBD2 | TRBJ2-1 | NA
CASSSRSIDAGNTIYF | TGCGCCAGCAGCTCCAGGTCCATTGACGCCGGAAACACCATATATTTT | TRBV5-1 | NA | TRBJ1-3 | few
CSARVGNGYTF | TGCAGTGCTAGAGTAGGGAATGGCTACACCTTC | TRBV20-1 | NA | TRBJ1-2 | few
CASSEPGGNTIYF | TGCGCCAGCAGTGAGCCCGGTGGAAACACCATATATTTT | TRBV10-1 | NA | TRBJ1-3 | NA
CASSPGTSGKETQYF | TGTGCCAGCAGTCCCGGGACTAGCGGGAAAGAGACCCAGTACTTC | TRBV6-1 | TRBD2 | TRBJ2-5 | NA
CASSLGLGETQYF | TGTGCCAGCAGCTTGGGATTGGGGGAGACCCAGTACTTC | TRBV11-3 | NA | TRBJ2-5 | few
CSVGTANYGYTF | TGCAGCGTCGGGACAGCTAACTATGGCTACACCTTC | TRBV29-1 | TRBD1 | TRBJ1-2 | NA
CASSELTSVLYEQYF | TGTGCCAGCAGTGAATTGACTAGCGTCCTCTACGAGCAGTACTTC | TRBV2 | TRBD2 | TRBJ2-7 | NA
CAIAGQGGNEQFF | TGTGCCATTGCGGGACAGGGCGGAAATGAGCAGTTCTTC | TRBV2 | TRBD1 | TRBJ2-1 | NA
CASSQGGTLSNQPQHF | TGCGCCAGCAGCCAAGGTGGGACCCTTAGCAATCAGCCCCAGCATTTT | TRBV4-1 | NA | TRBJ1-5 | NA
CASSGEAVSYEQYF | TGTGCCAGCAGTGGCGAGGCAGTCAGCTACGAGCAGTACTTC | TRBV2 | NA | TRBJ2-7 | NA
CASNVGQETQYF | TGTGCCAGCAATGTAGGACAAGAGACCCAGTACTTC | TRBV28 | NA | TRBJ2-5 | NA
CASSRDLWTGTSYTF | TGTGCCAGCAGCCGCGACCTTTGGACAGGGACAAGCTACACCTTC | TRBV11-1 | TRBD1 | TRBJ1-2 | NA
CASNSPVFNYGYTF | TGTGCCAGCAATAGCCCCGTTTTTAACTATGGCTACACCTTC | TRBV2 | NA | TRBJ1-2 | NA
CASSQVGPSGVETQYF | TGCGCCAGCAGCCAAGTAGGGCCTAGCGGGGTGGAGACCCAGTACTTC | TRBV4-1 | TRBD2 | TRBJ2-5 | NA
CSVVRGVRNTEAFF | TGCAGCGTTGTTCGGGGGGTGCGGAACACTGAAGCTTTCTTT | TRBV29-1 | NA | TRBJ1-1 | NA
CASSPSGSTGELFF | TGTGCCAGCTCACCTTCGGGGTCCACCGGGGAGCTGTTTTTT | TRBV18 | NA | TRBJ2-2 | NA
CASSFQRQSQETQYF | TGTGCCAGCAGCTTTCAAAGACAGTCACAAGAGACCCAGTACTTC | TRBV11-3 | NA | TRBJ2-5 | once
CASSQERGSMNTEAFF | TGCGCCAGCAGCCAAGAGAGGGGCTCGATGAACACTGAAGCTTTCTTT | TRBV4-1 | NA | TRBJ1-1 | NA
CASSERLAGGPIGTDTQYF | TGCGCCAGCAGTGAGCGTCTAGCGGGGGGCCCGATAGGCACAGATACGCAGTATTTT | TRBV10-1 | TRBD2 | TRBJ2-3 | NA
CASTSLTGLNTEAFF | TGCGCCAGCACTTCCCTGACAGGATTAAACACTGAAGCTTTCTTT | TRBV5-1 | NA | TRBJ1-1 | NA
CASSDLWTSQYNEQFF | TGTGCCAGCAGTGACCTCTGGACTAGCCAATACAATGAGCAGTTCTTC | TRBV6-4 | TRBD2 | TRBJ2-1 | NA
CASSDGQNGNTIYF | TGTGCCAGTAGTGACGGACAGAACGGAAACACCATATATTTT | TRBV19 | NA | TRBJ1-3 | NA
CATSGNGREAFF | TGTGCCACCAGTGGGAACGGAAGGGAGGCTTTCTTT | TRBV24-1 | NA | TRBJ1-1 | once
CSAKKALEAFF | TGCAGCGCCAAGAAGGCATTGGAAGCTTTCTTT | TRBV29-1 | NA | TRBJ1-1 | NA
CVSSGLDRDSYEQYF | TGTGTCAGCAGTGGTCTGGACAGAGACTCCTACGAGCAGTACTTC | TRBV2 | NA | TRBJ2-7 | once
CASSIAQARDKQFF | TGTGCCAGTAGTATAGCCCAAGCCAGGGATAAGCAGTTCTTC | TRBV19 | NA | TRBJ2-1 | NA
CASSLWTSGPSEQFF | TGCGCCAGCAGCTTATGGACTAGCGGTCCTTCGGAGCAGTTCTTC | TRBV5-1 | TRBD2 | TRBJ2-1 | NA
CASSFREPNTEAFF | TGTGCCAGCAGTTTCCGGGAACCGAACACTGAAGCTTTCTTT | TRBV12-3/TRBV12-4 | NA | TRBJ1-1 | NA
CASSLERETQYF | TGTGCCAGCAGCTTAGAGAGAGAGACCCAGTACTTC | TRBV11-3 | NA | TRBJ2-5 | NA
CASSLLGLGSGTEAFF | TGTGCCAGCAGTCTCTTGGGGTTGGGGTCGGGCACTGAAGCATTCTTT | TRBV12-3/TRBV12-4 | NA | TRBJ1-1 | NA
CASSVESLNEKLFF | TGTGCCAGCAGCGTAGAGAGCCTTAATGAAAAACTGTTTTTT | TRBV9 | NA | TRBJ1-4 | NA
CASSLVGGSRETQYF | TGTGCCAGCAGCTTAGTTGGAGGGTCCAGAGAGACCCAGTACTTC | TRBV11-2 | NA | TRBJ2-5 | NA
CASSDRDITPQHF | TGTGCCAGCAGTGATCGGGACATAACGCCCCAGCATTTT | TRBV2 | NA | TRBJ1-5 | NA
CASSLYGSFEAFF | TGCGCCAGCAGCTTGTACGGATCCTTCGAAGCTTTCTTT | TRBV5-1 | NA | TRBJ1-1 | NA
CSGKQGANEQFF | TGCAGCGGTAAACAGGGGGCAAATGAGCAGTTCTTC | TRBV29-1 | TRBD1 | TRBJ2-1 | NA
CASSPTAIYTEAFF | TGTGCCAGCAGTCCGACAGCTATTTACACTGAAGCTTTCTTT | TRBV12-3/TRBV12-4 | NA | TRBJ1-1 | NA
CASSPGLSSGNTIYF | TGTGCCAGCTCACCTGGGTTGAGCTCTGGAAACACCATATATTTT | TRBV18 | NA | TRBJ1-3 | NA
CSVVRGYTEAFF | TGCAGCGTTGTCAGGGGTTACACTGAAGCTTTCTTT | TRBV29-1 | NA | TRBJ1-1 | NA
CASSLVLASSYNEQFF | TGCGCCAGCAGCTTGGTACTAGCGAGCTCCTACAATGAGCAGTTCTTC | TRBV5-1 | TRBD2 | TRBJ2-1 | NA
CASSQELAGTGELFF | TGTGCCAGCAGCCAAGAACTAGCGGGGACCGGGGAGCTGTTTTTT | TRBV4-2 | TRBD2 | TRBJ2-2 | NA
CASSNQDILNTIYF | TGTGCCAGCAGCAACCAGGACATTCTAAACACCATATATTTT | TRBV11-1 | NA | TRBJ1-3 | once